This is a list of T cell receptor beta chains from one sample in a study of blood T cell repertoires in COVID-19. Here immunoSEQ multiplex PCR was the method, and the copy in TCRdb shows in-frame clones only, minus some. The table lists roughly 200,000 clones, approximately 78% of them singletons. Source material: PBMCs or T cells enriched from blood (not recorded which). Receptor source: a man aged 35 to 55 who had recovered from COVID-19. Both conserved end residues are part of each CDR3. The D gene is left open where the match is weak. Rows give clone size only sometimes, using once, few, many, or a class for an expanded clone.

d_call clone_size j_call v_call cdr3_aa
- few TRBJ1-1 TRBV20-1 CSALVNTEAFF
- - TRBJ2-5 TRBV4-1 CASSPSLATQETQYF
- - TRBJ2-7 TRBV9 CASSAYRVAGEQYF
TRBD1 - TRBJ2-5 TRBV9 CASHRTGTGRQETQYF
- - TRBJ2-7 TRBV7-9 CASSSSGGRGGYEQYF
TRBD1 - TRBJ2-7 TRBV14 CASSQAGTGPYEQYF
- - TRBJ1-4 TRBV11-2 CASRRGRTLETNEKLFF
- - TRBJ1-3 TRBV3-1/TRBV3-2 CASSLRSSGNTIYF
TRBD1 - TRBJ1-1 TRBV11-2 CASSLARTGGTEAFF
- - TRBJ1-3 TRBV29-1 CSVRQGAGNTIYF
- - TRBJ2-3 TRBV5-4 CASSPGQLTDTQYF
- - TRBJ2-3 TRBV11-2 CASSTHWGKTGDTQYF
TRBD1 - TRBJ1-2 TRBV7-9 CASSGDRGPYGYTF
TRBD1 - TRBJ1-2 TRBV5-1 CASSKRGGGEDGYTF
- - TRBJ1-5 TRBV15 CATSRDTNQPQHF
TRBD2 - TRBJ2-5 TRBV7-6 CASSLMSGVEETQYF
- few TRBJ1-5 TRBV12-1 CASSLEGFLAGQPQHF
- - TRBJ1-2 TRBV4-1 CASSQTTGSNYGYTF
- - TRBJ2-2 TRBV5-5 CASSTLATNTGELFF
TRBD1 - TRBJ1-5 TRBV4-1 CASSQSAGGPQHF
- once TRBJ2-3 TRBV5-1 CASSWGAGTDTQYF
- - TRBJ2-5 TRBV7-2 CASSLAPGSQETQYF
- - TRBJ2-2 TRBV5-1 CASSLNTGELFF
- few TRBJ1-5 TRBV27 CASMGGIGQPQHF
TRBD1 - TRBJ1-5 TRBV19 CASSSGQVNQAQHF
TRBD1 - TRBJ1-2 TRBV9 CASSVLRDRDGYTF
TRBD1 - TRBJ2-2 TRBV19 CASSPGTVGELFF
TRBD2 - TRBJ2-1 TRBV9 CASSSRWGGYNEQFF
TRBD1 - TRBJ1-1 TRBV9 CASSRTGENTEAFF
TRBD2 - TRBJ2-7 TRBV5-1 CASSPPSGHYEQYF
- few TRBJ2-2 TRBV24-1 CATGGGPAGELFF